This TCR beta chain originates from a study of cytomegalovirus exposure and HLA in healthy donors. Study-wide findings and caveats: Listed as cytomegalovirus-associated were 150 to 200 TCR beta chains. Later, an analysis found that TCR clusters from the first cohort tended to co-occur in the 95 to 150 validation repertoires.

Worth noting for this clone: Its matching antigen is unknown.

The protocol was immunoSEQ multiplex PCR, while the TCRdb copy is restricted to in-frame clones and leaves out a portion. The data hold about 190,000 clones, with roughly 84% observed a single time. The sequencing sample was made of PBMCs. The sequence was collected from a young man in good health and CMV-seropositive.

This chain's CDR3 is CASSLSPVGTGAGEQFF. In nucleotides, the CDR3 is TGCGCCAGCAGCCTTTCCCCCGTCGGGACAGGGGCTGGTGAGCAGTTCTTC. The V call is TRBV5-1, the J call TRBJ2-1, with 10 bases matching TRBD1. V dropped 4 bases and J dropped 9; count of bases not matched to a gene: 16. The length of the CDR3 is 17 residues. Germline V gene sequence: CDR1 SGHRS, CDR2 YFSETQ.